This TCR beta chain was observed in a study of T cell changes during pregnancy in multiple sclerosis. CDR1 and CDR2 (germline): MNHEY, SVGAGI. Unmatched junction bases numbered 2, after V lost 5 bases and J lost 5 bases. This CDR3 comprises 12 residues. Data came from immunoSEQ multiplex PCR; TCRdb stores just in-frame clones and leaves some out. This table holds about 58,000 clones, under 95% found once. This clonotype was sampled from a female donor in good health, enrolled as a control in a pregnancy study. Material: CD4+ T cells from peripheral blood mononuclear cells, obtained after pregnancy. The chain combines TRBV6-5 with TRBJ2-7; 8 bases agree with TRBD1. The CDR3 reads CASSRTGNEQYF. The CDR3 region has the DNA TGTGCCAGCAGTCGGACAGGGAACGAGCAGTACTTC.